The 25 T cell receptor beta chains below were found in one sample sequenced in a study of cytomegalovirus exposure and HLA in healthy donors. A multiplex PCR was run with 60 Vbeta primers and 13 Jbeta primers. Sequencing used immunoSEQ multiplex PCR; TCRdb keeps in-frame clones, though not all of them. The repertoire holds about 110,000 clones, with approximately 70% as singletons. Sequencing input: PBMCs. The receptor source for this set is a man between 40 and 49 years old in good health and CMV-seropositive.

J is TRBJ2-3 and V is TRBV9; D not resolved. Trimming took 4 bases from V and 6 from J, leaving 15 bases between them. Germline V gene data show CDR1 as SGDLS and CDR2 as YYNGEE. CDR3 length: 14 amino acids. DNA of the CDR3: TGTGCCAGCAGCCTAGGGCCTTCCTGGGATACGCAGTATTTT. As protein: CASSLGPSWDTQYF. The variable domain in full, with the rest retrieved from reference TRBV9 and TRBJ2-3, is DSGVTQTPKHLITATGQRVTLRCSPRSGDLSVYWYQQSLDQGLQFLIQYYNGEERAKGNILERFSAQQFPDLHSELNLSSLELGDSALYFCASSLGPSWDTQYFGPGTRLTVL.

The J gene is TRBJ1-5, the V gene TRBV7-2, with a tentative D call TRBD1 (6 bases). The CDR3 totals 15 residues. From germline, CDR1 is SGHTA and CDR2 FQGNSA. V was clipped by 1 base and J by 6 bases, with 13 bases between them. For the CDR3, the DNA is TGTGCCAGCAGCTTAGACGTCAGGGGAACTCAGCCCCAGCATTTT. It yields the protein CASSLDVRGTQPQHF.

The chain is built from TRBV11-3 and TRBJ1-1; perhaps TRBD1 as D (5 bases). The CDR3 loop spans 14 amino acids. V lost 5 bases and J 5 bases, leaving 15 bases between the germline ends. Germline CDR1 and CDR2: SGHNT and YENEEA. The CDR3 loop is CASSLGGGNTEAFF. CDR3 nucleotide sequence: TGTGCCAGCAGCCTAGGTGGGGGGAATACTGAAGCTTTCTTT.

This chain connects TRBV11-2 to TRBJ2-7; TRBD2 matches at 7 bases. Germline CDR1 is SGHAT and CDR2 is FQNNGV. Trimming removed 5 bases from V and 0 bases from J; junction bases left unmatched: 10. This CDR3 region has 16 residues. The CDR3 loop is CASSPIGGSLSYEQYF. In DNA form, the CDR3 reads TGTGCCAGCAGCCCGATCGGCGGGAGCCTCTCCTACGAGCAGTACTTC.

This clone was observed a handful of times. V is TRBV6-6 and J is TRBJ2-1, with 7 bases matching TRBD1. This CDR3 comprises 15 residues. Germline V CDR1 and CDR2: MNHNY, SVGAGI (reference sequence). The junction had 11 bases not matched to a gene; V was cut back by 7 bases and J by 5 bases. CDR3 nucleotides: TGTGCCAGCACCCTGGGGGACAGACAGAACAATGAGCAGTTCTTC. It is translated as CASTLGDRQNNEQFF.

V and J are TRBV7-9 and TRBJ1-2; TRBD1 is a possible D gene (5 bases). The CDR3 extends over 13 amino acids. CDR1 and CDR2 (germline): SEHNR, FQNEAQ (reference sequence). V lost 3 bases, J lost 3 bases, and 8 bases lay in between. CDR3 nucleotides: TGTGCCAGCAGCTTGGGAGGGGACTATGGCTACACCTTC. Translation: CASSLGGDYGYTF.

V usage is TRBV15 and J usage is TRBJ2-1, with 9 positions matching TRBD2. V shed 0 bases, J shed 4 bases, and the junction held 7 bases outside the gene matches. This CDR3 has 17 residues. The germline CDR1 and CDR2 sequences are LNHNV and YYDKDF (reference sequence). The CDR3 DNA reads as TGTGCCACCAGCAGAGATGAGGCGGGAGGGACTTACAATGAGCAGTTCTTC. Amino acids: CATSRDEAGGTYNEQFF. The entire variable domain, with the rest obtained from reference TRBV15 and TRBJ2-1, is as follows: DAMVIQNPRYQVTQFGKPVTLSCSQTLNHNVMYWYQQKSSQAPKLLFHYYDKDFNNEADTPDNFQSRRPNTSFCFLDIRSPGLGDTAMYLCATSRDEAGGTYNEQFFGPGTRLTVL.

The V gene is TRBV7-6, the J gene TRBJ2-7, with 11 nucleotides matching TRBD1. After removal of 3 bases from V and 3 bases from J, the junction contained 1 base not matched to a gene. CDR3 length: 14 amino acids. Germline V gene data show CDR1 as SGHVS and CDR2 as FNYEAQ. CDR3 nucleotide sequence: TGTGCCAGCAGCTTGGGACAGGGGGGCTACGAGCAGTACTTC. Translating it yields CASSLGQGGYEQYF.

The chain joins TRBV7-6 to TRBJ2-2, with D perhaps matching TRBD2 (6 bases). CDR1 and CDR2 (germline): SGHVS, FNYEAQ. Trimming cost V 5 bases and J 4 bases, with 17 bases left between them. The CDR3 spans 16 residues. This CDR3 reads CASSPGTLPPTGELFF. The CDR3 DNA is TGTGCCAGCAGCCCGGGGACTCTCCCGCCCACCGGGGAGCTGTTTTTT.

The V call is TRBV6-5, the J call TRBJ1-2, with 7 bases aligning to TRBD1. Germline CDR1 and CDR2: MNHEY and SVGAGI. The CDR3 covers 14 residues. Trimming took 5 bases from V and 3 from J; bases not matched to a gene: 6. The CDR3 region has the DNA TGTGCCAGCAGTCAACAGGGGATGGACTATGGCTACACCTTC. It yields the protein CASSQQGMDYGYTF.

This clone was seen once. The rearrangement links TRBV4-1 to TRBJ1-2; TRBD1 matches 9 bases. The ends lost 5 bases at V and 8 bases at J; junction bases unmatched: 9. The CDR3 length is 14 residues. The V gene's germline CDR1 is MGHRA and CDR2 YSYEKL. The CDR3 loop is CASSTNRGLWGYTF. In DNA, the CDR3 is TGCGCCAGCAGCACAAACAGGGGGCTTTGGGGCTACACCTTC.

The chain links TRBV4-2 to TRBJ2-7; D not resolved. Germline CDR1 reads LGHNA; CDR2 reads YNFKEQ. V lost 1 base to trimming and J lost 5 bases, with 3 bases between them. CDR3 length: 11 amino acids. CDR3 bases: TGTGCCAGCAGCCAAGTAAACGAGCAGTACTTC. This sequence encodes CASSQVNEQYF.

The chain employs TRBV7-3 and TRBJ2-5, with a possible D match to TRBD1 (6 bases). Trimming took 2 bases from V and 4 from J, leaving 11 bases between them. This CDR3 comprises 14 residues. CDR1 is SGHTA, CDR2 FQGTGA, per germline. The CDR3 spells CASSLGQRGETQYF. CDR3 coding DNA: TGTGCCAGCAGCTTAGGACAGCGAGGAGAGACCCAGTACTTC.

The chain is built from TRBV2 and TRBJ2-7; D perhaps matches TRBD1 (5 bases). Per the germline V gene, CDR1 is SNHLY and CDR2 is FYNNEI. The CDR3 runs to 16 residues. The V and J ends lost 0 bases and 0 bases respectively, with 12 bases between them. CDR3 region: CASSEALQGASYEQYF. DNA of the CDR3: TGTGCCAGCAGTGAAGCGCTTCAAGGGGCCTCCTACGAGCAGTACTTC.

The V call is TRBV18, the J call TRBJ1-2; D perhaps matches TRBD1 (6 bases). The germline V gene has CDR1 KGHSH and CDR2 LQKENI. Trimming removed 3 bases from V and 8 bases from J, with 13 bases in between. CDR3 length: 13 amino acids. Written as DNA, the CDR3 is TGTGCCAGCTCACCGGTCCAGGGGCAGGGCTACACCTTC. This translates into CASSPVQGQGYTF.

Only a few counts were recorded for this clone. The V and J genes are TRBV19 and TRBJ2-1, with 7 bases identical to TRBD2. The V gene end was trimmed by 5 bases and the J gene end by 4 bases; junction bases not matched to a gene: 14. The CDR3 is 17 residues long. The V gene's germline CDR1 is LNHDA and CDR2 SQIVND (reference sequence). As DNA, the CDR3 is TGTGCCAGTAGTTCCCAAACTAGCGCCCCGTTTTACAATGAGCAGTTCTTC. Protein sequence: CASSSQTSAPFYNEQFF.

J is TRBJ1-1 and V is TRBV30; no firm D call. Germline CDR1 is GTSNPN and CDR2 is SVGIG (reference sequence). V lost 3 bases to trimming and J lost 1 base, with 18 bases between them. CDR3 length: 16 residues. For the CDR3, the DNA is TGTGCCTGGAGGGACCCCACCAGCCGGGAGAACACTGAAGCTTTCTTT. Amino acids: CAWRDPTSRENTEAFF.

The chain employs TRBV4-3 and TRBJ2-2, with 8 bases lining up with TRBD1. This CDR3 comprises 17 residues. V lost 0 bases and J lost 3; bases outside the gene matches: 6. CDR1 and CDR2 from the germline V gene are LGHNA and YSLEER. CDR3 DNA: TGCGCCAGCAGCCAAGATTGGGCAGGGGGCCACACCGGGGAGCTGTTTTTT. It yields the protein CASSQDWAGGHTGELFF.

This clone has only a few counts. The rearrangement uses TRBV4-3 and TRBJ1-4, with D unclear. Trimming took off 8 bases at V and 0 bases at J, with 16 bases between the two ends. CDR3 size: 16 residues. The V gene's germline CDR1 is LGHNA and CDR2 YSLEER. In nucleotides, the CDR3 is TGCGCCAGCCGAAGGGAGACCTTTGCAACTAATGAAAAACTGTTTTTT. Encoded protein: CASRRETFATNEKLFF.

V and J are TRBV6-1 and TRBJ1-2; 10 nucleotides align to TRBD1. The junction had 3 bases not matched to a gene; V was cut back by 6 bases and J by 5 bases. Germline V gene data show CDR1 as MNHNS and CDR2 as SASEGT. This CDR3 contains 13 residues. This CDR3 is CASRGTGEYGYTF. CDR3 nucleotide sequence: TGTGCCAGCAGGGGGACAGGGGAATATGGCTACACCTTC.

The chain recombines TRBV28 with TRBJ2-5; 7 nucleotides line up with TRBD1. After removal of 5 bases from V and 6 bases from J, the junction contained 3 bases not matched to a gene. Germline-derived CDR1 and CDR2 are MDHEN and SYDVKM. CDR3 length equals 12 residues. CDR3 amino acids: CASSRDRQTQYF. Written as DNA, the CDR3 is TGTGCCAGCAGTCGGGACAGACAGACCCAGTACTTC.

This chain connects TRBV4-1 to TRBJ2-6; 9 positions agree with TRBD1. Germline values: CDR1 MGHRA, CDR2 YSYEKL. The CDR3 loop spans 17 amino acids. Trimming cost V 4 bases and J 0 bases; bases outside gene matches: 4. In nucleotides, the CDR3 is TGCGCCAGCAGCCTTGGACAGGGGAACTCTGGGGCCAACGTCCTGACTTTC. It is translated as CASSLGQGNSGANVLTF.

This chain uses TRBV5-6 with TRBJ2-5, with D possibly being TRBD1 (5 bases). Germline V lookup: CDR1 SGHDT, CDR2 YYEEEE. Trimming removed 0 bases from V and 0 bases from J, with 6 bases in between. The CDR3 extends over 14 amino acids. CDR3 DNA: TGTGCCAGCAGCTTGGGGGGCTACCAAGAGACCCAGTACTTC. Translated: CASSLGGYQETQYF. Together with reference TRBV5-6 and TRBJ2-5, the CDR3 gives the full variable domain: DAGVTQSPTHLIKTRGQQVTLRCSPKSGHDTVSWYQQALGQGPQFIFQYYEEEERQRGNFPDRFSGHQFPNYSSELNVNALLLGDSALYLCASSLGGYQETQYFGPGTRLLVL.

The J gene is TRBJ1-1, the V gene TRBV14; D gene unclear. Germline CDR1 is SGHDN and CDR2 is FVKESK. The CDR3 runs to 15 residues. V gave up 1 base and J gave up 7 bases, with 16 bases separating them. CDR3 sequence reads: CASSQGRVGGVEAFF. Here the CDR3 DNA reads TGTGCCAGCAGCCAAGGGAGGGTAGGCGGAGTTGAAGCTTTCTTT.

The chain links TRBV5-4 to TRBJ2-5, with TRBD2 matching 11 bases. Germline CDR1 is SGHNT and CDR2 is YYREEE (reference sequence). This CDR3 is built from 18 residues. V trimming: 1 base; J trimming: 4 bases; junction bases outside the gene matches: 12. The CDR3: CASSLRTSGSTARETQYF. As DNA, the CDR3 is TGTGCCAGCAGCTTGCGAACTAGCGGGAGTACCGCCCGAGAGACCCAGTACTTC.